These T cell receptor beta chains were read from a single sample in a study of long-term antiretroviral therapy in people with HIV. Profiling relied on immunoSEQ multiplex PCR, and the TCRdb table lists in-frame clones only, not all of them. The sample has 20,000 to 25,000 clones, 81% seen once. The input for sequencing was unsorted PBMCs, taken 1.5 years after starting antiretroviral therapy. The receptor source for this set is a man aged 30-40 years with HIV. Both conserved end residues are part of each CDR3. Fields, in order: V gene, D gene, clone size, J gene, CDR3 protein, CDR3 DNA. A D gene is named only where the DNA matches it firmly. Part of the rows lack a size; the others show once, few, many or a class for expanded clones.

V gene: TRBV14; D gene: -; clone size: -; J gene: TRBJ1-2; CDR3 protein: CASSPSWTARGYTF; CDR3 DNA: TGTGCCAGCAGCCCATCCTGGACAGCTAGGGGCTACACCTTC
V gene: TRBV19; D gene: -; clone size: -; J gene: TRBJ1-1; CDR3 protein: CASSSSGNTEAFF; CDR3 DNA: TGTGCCAGTAGTTCTTCAGGGAACACTGAAGCTTTCTTT
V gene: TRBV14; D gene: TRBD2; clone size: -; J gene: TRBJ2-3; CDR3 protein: CASSYGLAGGLTDTQYF; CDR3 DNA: TGTGCCAGCAGCTATGGACTAGCGGGAGGACTCACAGATACGCAGTATTTT
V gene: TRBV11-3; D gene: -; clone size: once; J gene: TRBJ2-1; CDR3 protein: CASSFGGSSYNEQFF; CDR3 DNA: TGTGCCAGCAGCTTTGGGGGGAGCTCCTACAATGAGCAGTTCTTC
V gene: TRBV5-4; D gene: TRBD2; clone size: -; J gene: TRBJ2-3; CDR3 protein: CASSPGTSGSGTDTQYF; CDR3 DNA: TGTGCCAGCAGCCCCGGGACTAGCGGGTCAGGAACAGATACGCAGTATTTT
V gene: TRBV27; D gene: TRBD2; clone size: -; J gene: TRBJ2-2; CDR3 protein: CASSITSGSLTGELFF; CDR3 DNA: TGTGCCAGCAGTATAACTAGCGGGAGCTTAACCGGGGAGCTGTTTTTT
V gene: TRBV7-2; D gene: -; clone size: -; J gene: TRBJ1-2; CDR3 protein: CASSLALTDYGYTF; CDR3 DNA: TGTGCCAGCAGCTTAGCCTTGACAGACTATGGCTACACCTTC
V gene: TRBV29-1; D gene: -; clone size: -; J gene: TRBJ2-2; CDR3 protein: CSVEVVGTGELFF; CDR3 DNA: TGCAGCGTTGAAGTTGTGGGGACCGGGGAGCTGTTTTTT
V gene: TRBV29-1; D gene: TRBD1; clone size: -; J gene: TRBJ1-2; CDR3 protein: CSVEGRDRVENYGYTF; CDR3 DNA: TGCAGCGTTGAAGGACGGGACAGGGTCGAAAACTATGGCTACACCTTC
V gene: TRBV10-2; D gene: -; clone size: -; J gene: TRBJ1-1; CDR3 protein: CASRVTANTEAFF; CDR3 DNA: TGCGCCAGCAGGGTGACGGCGAACACTGAAGCTTTCTTT
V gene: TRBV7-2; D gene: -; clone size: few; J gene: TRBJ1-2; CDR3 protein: CASSLPVSGYGYTF; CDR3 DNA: TGTGCCAGCAGCTTACCGGTTTCGGGCTATGGCTACACCTTC
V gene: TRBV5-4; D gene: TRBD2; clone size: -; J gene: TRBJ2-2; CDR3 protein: CASSSLAGGNTGELFF; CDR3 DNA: TGTGCCAGCAGCTCACTAGCGGGAGGGAACACCGGGGAGCTGTTTTTT
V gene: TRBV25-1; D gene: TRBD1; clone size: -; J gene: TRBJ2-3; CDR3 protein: CASSEWGQNTDTQYF; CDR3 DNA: TGTGCCAGCAGTGAATGGGGACAGAACACAGATACGCAGTATTTT
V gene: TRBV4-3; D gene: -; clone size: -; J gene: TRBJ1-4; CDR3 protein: CASSQEEGGGEKLFF; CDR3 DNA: TGCGCCAGCAGCCAAGAAGAAGGGGGGGGAGAAAAACTGTTTTTT
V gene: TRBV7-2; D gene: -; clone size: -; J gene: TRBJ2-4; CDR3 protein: CASSLVLDAKNIQYF; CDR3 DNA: TGTGCCAGCAGCTTAGTACTAGACGCCAAAAACATTCAGTACTTC
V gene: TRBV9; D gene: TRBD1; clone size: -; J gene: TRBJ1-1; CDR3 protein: CASSVAGQGFMNTEAFF; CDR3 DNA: TGTGCCAGCAGCGTAGCAGGACAGGGGTTCATGAACACTGAAGCTTTCTTT
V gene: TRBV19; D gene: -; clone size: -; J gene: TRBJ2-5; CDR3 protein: CASSISGTQETQYF; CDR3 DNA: TGTGCCAGTAGTATCTCCGGGACCCAAGAGACCCAGTACTTC
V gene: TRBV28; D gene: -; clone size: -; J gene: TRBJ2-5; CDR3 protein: CASSLVGAGPQETQYF; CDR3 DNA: TGTGCCAGCAGTTTAGTGGGGGCCGGCCCCCAAGAGACCCAGTACTTC
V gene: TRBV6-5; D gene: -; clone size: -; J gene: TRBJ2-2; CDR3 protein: CASKGAGELFF; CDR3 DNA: TGTGCCAGCAAGGGTGCCGGGGAGCTGTTTTTT
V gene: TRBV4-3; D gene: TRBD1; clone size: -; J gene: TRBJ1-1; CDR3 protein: CASSHSDRGRTEAFF; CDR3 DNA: TGCGCCAGCAGCCATTCGGACAGGGGGCGGACTGAAGCTTTCTTT
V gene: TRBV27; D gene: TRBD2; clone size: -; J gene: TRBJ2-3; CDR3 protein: CASCSGGGTDTQYF; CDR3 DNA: TGTGCCAGCTGTAGCGGGGGGGGCACAGATACGCAGTATTTT
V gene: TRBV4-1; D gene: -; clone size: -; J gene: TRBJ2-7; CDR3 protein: CASSQEGRQNSYEQYF; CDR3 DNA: TGCGCCAGCAGCCAAGAAGGGAGACAGAACTCCTACGAGCAGTACTTC
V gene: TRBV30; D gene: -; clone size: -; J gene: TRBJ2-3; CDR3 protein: CAWSRDTQYF; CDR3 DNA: TGTGCCTGGAGTCGGGATACGCAGTATTTT
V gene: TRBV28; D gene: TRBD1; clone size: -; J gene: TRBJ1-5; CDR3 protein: CASGIYRGQARNSNQPQHF; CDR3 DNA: TGTGCCAGCGGGATTTATAGGGGACAGGCAAGAAATAGCAATCAGCCCCAGCATTTT
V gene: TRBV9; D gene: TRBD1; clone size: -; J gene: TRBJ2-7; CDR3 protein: CASSGGQGAAEQYF; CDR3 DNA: TGTGCCAGCAGCGGGGGACAGGGGGCAGCCGAGCAGTACTTC
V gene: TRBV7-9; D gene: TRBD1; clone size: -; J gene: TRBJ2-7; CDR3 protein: CASSSGTVHYEQYF; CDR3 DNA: TGTGCCAGCAGCTCAGGGACAGTTCACTACGAGCAGTACTTC
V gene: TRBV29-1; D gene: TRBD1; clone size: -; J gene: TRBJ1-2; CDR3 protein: CSATMAGGAGSGYTF; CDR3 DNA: TGCAGCGCCACAATGGCAGGGGGCGCTGGGAGTGGCTACACCTTC
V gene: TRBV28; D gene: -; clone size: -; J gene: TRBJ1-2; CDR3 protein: CASIGEVYGYTF; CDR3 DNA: TGTGCCAGCATTGGGGAAGTGTATGGCTACACCTTC
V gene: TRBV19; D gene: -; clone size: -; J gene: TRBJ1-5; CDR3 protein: CASSIESNQPQHF; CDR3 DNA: TGTGCCAGTAGTATTGAAAGCAATCAGCCCCAGCATTTT
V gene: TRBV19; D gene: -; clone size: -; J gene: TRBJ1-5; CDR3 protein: CASSRIPYSNQPQHF; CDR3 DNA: TGTGCCAGTAGTAGGATCCCCTATAGCAATCAGCCCCAGCATTTT
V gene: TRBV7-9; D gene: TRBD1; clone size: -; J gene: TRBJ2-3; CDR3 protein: CASSRDSWTDTQYF; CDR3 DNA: TGTGCCAGCAGCCGGGACAGCTGGACAGATACGCAGTATTTT
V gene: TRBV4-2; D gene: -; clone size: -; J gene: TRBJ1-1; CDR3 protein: CASSPPGGNTEAFF; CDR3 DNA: TGTGCCAGCAGCCCCCCCGGAGGGAACACTGAAGCTTTCTTT
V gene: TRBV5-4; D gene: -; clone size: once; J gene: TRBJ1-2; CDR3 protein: CASSAGLRASNYGYTF; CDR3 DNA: TGTGCCAGCAGCGCGGGGCTACGGGCTTCTAACTATGGCTACACCTTC
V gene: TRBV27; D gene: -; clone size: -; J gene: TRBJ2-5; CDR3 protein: CASSSVRSASRQQETQYF; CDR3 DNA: TGTGCCAGCAGTTCGGTTCGATCGGCATCCAGACAACAAGAGACCCAGTACTTC
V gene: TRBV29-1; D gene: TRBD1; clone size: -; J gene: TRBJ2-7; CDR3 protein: CSVERQGTYEQYF; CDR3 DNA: TGCAGCGTTGAACGACAGGGTACCTACGAGCAGTACTTC
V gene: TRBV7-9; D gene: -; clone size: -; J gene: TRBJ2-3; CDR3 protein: CASSLGLAADTQYF; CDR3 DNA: TGTGCCAGCAGCCTTGGACTGGCGGCCGATACGCAGTATTTT
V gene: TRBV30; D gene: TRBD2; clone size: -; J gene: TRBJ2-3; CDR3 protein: CAWATSGGRLDTQYF; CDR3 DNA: TGTGCCTGGGCGACTAGCGGGGGGCGGTTAGATACGCAGTATTTT
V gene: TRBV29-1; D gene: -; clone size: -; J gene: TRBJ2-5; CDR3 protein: CSVGEQETQYF; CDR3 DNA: TGCAGCGTTGGTGAGCAAGAGACCCAGTACTTC
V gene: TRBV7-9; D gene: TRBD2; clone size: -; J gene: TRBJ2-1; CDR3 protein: CASSPPSGGAVNEQFF; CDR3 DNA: TGTGCCAGCAGTCCTCCTAGCGGGGGGGCGGTAAATGAGCAGTTCTTC
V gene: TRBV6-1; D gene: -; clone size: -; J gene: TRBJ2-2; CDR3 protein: CASSVYRGGFPGELFF; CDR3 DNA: TGTGCCAGCAGTGTATACAGGGGGGGGTTCCCCGGGGAGCTGTTTTTT
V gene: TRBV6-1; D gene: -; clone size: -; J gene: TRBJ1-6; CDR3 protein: CASRTGGSSPLHF; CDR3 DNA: TGTGCCAGCAGGACAGGAGGGAGTTCACCCCTCCACTTT
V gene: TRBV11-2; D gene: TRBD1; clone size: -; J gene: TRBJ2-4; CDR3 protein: CASSARGTGKNIQYF; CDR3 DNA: TGTGCCAGCTCCGCCCGGGGGACAGGGAAAAACATTCAGTACTTC
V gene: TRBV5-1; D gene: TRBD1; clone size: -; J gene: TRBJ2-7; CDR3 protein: CASSLGQAFEQYF; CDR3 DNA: TGCGCCAGCAGCTTAGGACAGGCCTTCGAGCAGTACTTC
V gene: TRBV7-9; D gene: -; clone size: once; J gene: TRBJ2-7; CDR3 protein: CASSLKGGGIPSYEQYF; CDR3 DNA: TGTGCCAGCAGCTTAAAAGGTGGGGGGATCCCATCCTACGAGCAGTACTTC
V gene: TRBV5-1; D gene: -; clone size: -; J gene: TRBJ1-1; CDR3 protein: CASSLSGEAFF; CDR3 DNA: TGCGCCAGCAGCTTGAGCGGTGAAGCTTTCTTT
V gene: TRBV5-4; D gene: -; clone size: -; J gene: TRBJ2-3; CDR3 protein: CASSSTGTDTQYF; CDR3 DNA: TGTGCCAGCAGCTCGACAGGAACAGATACGCAGTATTTT
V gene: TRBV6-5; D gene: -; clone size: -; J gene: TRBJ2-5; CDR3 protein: CASSYLFRDETQYF; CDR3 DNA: TGTGCCAGCAGTTATCTATTTAGGGACGAGACCCAGTACTTC
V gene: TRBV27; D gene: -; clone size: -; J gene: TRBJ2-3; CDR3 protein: CASSTSAGLSSTDTQYF; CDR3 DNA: -
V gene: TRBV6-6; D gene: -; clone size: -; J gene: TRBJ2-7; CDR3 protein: CASSFDRSYEQYF; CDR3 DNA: TGTGCCAGCAGTTTCGACAGGTCCTACGAGCAGTACTTC
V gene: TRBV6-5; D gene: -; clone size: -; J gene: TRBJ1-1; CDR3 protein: CASSYSPDKTEAFF; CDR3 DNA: TGTGCCAGCAGTTACTCCCCGGACAAAACTGAAGCTTTCTTT
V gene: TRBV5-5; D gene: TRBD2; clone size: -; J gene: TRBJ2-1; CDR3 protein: CASSLAASGGLGNPNEQFF; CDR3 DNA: TGTGCCAGCAGCTTGGCGGCTAGCGGGGGGCTCGGTAATCCGAATGAGCAGTTCTTC
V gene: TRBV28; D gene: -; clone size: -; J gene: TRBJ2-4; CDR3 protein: CASSPLFPARYIQYF; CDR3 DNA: TGTGCCAGCAGTCCCCTCTTCCCGGCAAGGTACATTCAGTACTTC
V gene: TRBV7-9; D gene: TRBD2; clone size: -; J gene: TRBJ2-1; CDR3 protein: CASSLASGVGLVPHNEQFF; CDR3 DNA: TGTGCCAGCAGCTTAGCGTCTGGTGTGGGACTAGTCCCCCACAATGAGCAGTTCTTC
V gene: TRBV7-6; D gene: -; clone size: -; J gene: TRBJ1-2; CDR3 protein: CASSRTTGYGYTF; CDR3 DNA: TGTGCCAGCAGCCGAACGACAGGTTATGGCTACACCTTC
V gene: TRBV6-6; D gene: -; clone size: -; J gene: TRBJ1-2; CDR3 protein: CASITGNYGYTF; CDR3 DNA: TGTGCCAGCATTACTGGTAACTATGGCTACACCTTC
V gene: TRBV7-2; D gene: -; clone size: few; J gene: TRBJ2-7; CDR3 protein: CASSLDDAGETYEQYF; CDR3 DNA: TGTGCCAGCAGCTTGGACGATGCTGGCGAAACCTACGAGCAGTACTTC
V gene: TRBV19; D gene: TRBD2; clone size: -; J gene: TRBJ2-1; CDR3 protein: CASGASGGAVNEQFF; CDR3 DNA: TGTGCCAGTGGGGCTAGCGGGGGGGCGGTTAATGAGCAGTTCTTC
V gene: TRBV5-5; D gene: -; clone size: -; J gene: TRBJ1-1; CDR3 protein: CASSTGSTEAFF; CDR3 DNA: TGTGCCAGCAGCACTGGAAGTACTGAAGCTTTCTTT